Presented here are 11 T cell receptor beta chains from one specimen sequenced in a study of control samples from healthy donors and cancer patients. TCRdb keeps only in-frame clones here, not all; method: immunoSEQ multiplex PCR. This sample has some 37,000 clones; around 90% occur once, and the top ten carry around 4%. What was sequenced was blood. Receptor source: a woman aged 45 to 65 in good health.

This clone was recorded only once. This rearrangement joins TRBV2 to TRBJ1-1; D not resolved. Germline V lookup: CDR1 SNHLY, CDR2 FYNNEI. The V end lost 7 bases, the J end lost 5 bases, and 17 bases lay between the germline ends. The length of the CDR3 is 14 residues. The CDR3 nucleotides read TGTGCCAGCACCCAGGTCTCATCGAATACTGAAGCTTTCTTT. Its translation: CASTQVSSNTEAFF.

The chain joins TRBV21-1 to TRBJ2-2; the table's D call of TRBD2 was not tested on the DNA. TRBV21-1 counts as a pseudogene. The CDR3 sequence is 17 residues long. CDR3 amino acids: CASTPGSGGAGTGELFF. The CDR3 coding sequence is TGTGCCAGCACCCCGGGTAGCGGGGGGGCTGGTACCGGGGAGCTGTTTTTT.

The chain joins TRBV3-1 (or the pseudogene TRBV3-2) to TRBJ1-2; no firm D call. The CDR3 consists of 11 residues. Germline V gene sequence: CDR1 LGHDT, CDR2 YNNKEL (reference sequence). Trimming removed 6 bases at V and 9 bases at J, with 11 bases between. CDR3 DNA: TGTGCCAGCAGGCGAGACACGAGCTACACCTTC. Its translation is CASRRDTSYTF.

The chain recombines TRBV28 with TRBJ1-3; D is unresolved. V lost 6 bases and J lost 0, with 12 bases in between. Germline assignment: CDR1 MDHEN and CDR2 SYDVKM. CDR3 size: 15 residues. The CDR3 protein is CASSQIQSSGNTIYF. Here the CDR3 DNA reads TGTGCCAGCAGCCAAATCCAGAGCTCTGGAAACACCATATATTTT. Full variable domain (remainder filled in from reference TRBV28 and TRBJ1-3): DVKVTQSSRYLVKRTGEKVFLECVQDMDHENMFWYRQDPGLGLRLIYFSYDVKMKEKGDIPEGYSVSREKKERFSLILESASTNQTSMYLCASSQIQSSGNTIYFGEGSWLTVV.

The rearrangement uses TRBV6-1 and TRBJ1-5; no reliable D call. The CDR3 has 12 residues. V lost 2 bases, J lost 9 bases, and 8 bases lay in between. Germline V lookup: CDR1 MNHNS, CDR2 SASEGT. CDR3 nucleotides: TGTGCCAGCAGTGAACGGGCGCCGCCCCAGCATTTT. It translates to CASSERAPPQHF.

V usage is TRBV29-1 and J usage is TRBJ1-1; D gene ambiguous. CDR1 is SQVTM and CDR2 is ANQGSEA in the germline V gene. V was cut by 7 bases and J by 1 base, with 16 bases left in between. The CDR3 is 14 residues long. The CDR3 here is CSAGGGLQNTEAFF. CDR3 nucleotides: TGCAGCGCGGGCGGTGGACTTCAGAACACTGAAGCTTTCTTT.

The chain employs TRBV10-3 and TRBJ1-2; D not certain. V was clipped by 3 bases and J by 8 bases, with 13 bases between them. Germline CDR1 and CDR2: ENHRY and SYGVKD. The CDR3 runs 13 residues. This CDR3 is CAISEVSGNGYTF. The CDR3 coding sequence is TGTGCCATCAGTGAAGTTTCCGGGAACGGCTACACCTTC.

The chain links TRBV4-1 to TRBJ2-3, with D possibly being TRBD2 (5 bases). Looked up from germline, CDR1 is MGHRA and CDR2 is YSYEKL. Trimming removed 0 bases at V and 5 bases at J, with 12 bases between. The CDR3 runs to 15 residues. CDR3 nucleotide sequence: TGCGCCAGCAGCCAAGACGAGGGAAGGATAGATACGCAGTATTTT. Translating gives CASSQDEGRIDTQYF.

The rearrangement joins TRBV7-2 to TRBJ2-1; 10 positions agree with TRBD2. The CDR3 runs 15 residues. Losses at the gene ends were 3 bases for V and 6 bases for J; bases not matched to a gene: 5. CDR1 is SGHTA and CDR2 is FQGNSA in the germline V gene. DNA for the CDR3: TGTGCCAGCAGCTTGGAGCGGGGGGGCCGCAATGAGCAGTTCTTC. Translated, it gives CASSLERGGRNEQFF.

The V call is TRBV9, the J call TRBJ1-6; a possible D gene is TRBD1 (6 bases). Trimming took 3 bases from V and 9 from J, leaving 16 bases between them. The CDR3 contains 15 residues. The V gene's germline CDR1 is SGDLS and CDR2 YYNGEE. This chain's CDR3 is CASSAEQGGGSPLHF. In DNA form, the CDR3 reads TGTGCCAGCAGCGCCGAACAGGGAGGGGGTTCACCCCTCCACTTT. The variable domain in full, completed from reference TRBV9 and TRBJ1-6, reads DSGVTQTPKHLITATGQRVTLRCSPRSGDLSVYWYQQSLDQGLQFLIQYYNGEERAKGNILERFSAQQFPDLHSELNLSSLELGDSALYFCASSAEQGGGSPLHFGNGTRLTVT.

The chain recombines TRBV15 with TRBJ2-6; TRBD1 matches 7 bases. The trim removed 3 bases at V and 2 bases at J, leaving 4 bases unmatched. Germline CDR1 LNHNV, CDR2 YYDKDF (reference sequence). CDR3 size: 16 residues. The CDR3 region has the DNA TGTGCCACCAGCAGGGCACAGGGGACTGGGGCCAACGTCCTGACTTTC. Its translation is CATSRAQGTGANVLTF.